This T cell receptor beta chain was found in a study of T-cell reconstitution after alpha-beta-depleted transplantation in children (dated by TCRdb to 2016 to 2017). Regarding the research as a whole: The study quantitatively tracked T-cell immune reconstitution after TCRalphabeta/CD19-depleted allogeneic hematopoietic cell transplantation in children using TCR repertoire profiling.

Library preparation was by PCR. The sequencer listed for this sample is Illumina HiSeq 2500. TCR libraries were prepared with molecular barcoding, using unique molecular identifiers to normalize TCRbeta repertoire quantification. In-frame beta chains were kept once TCRdb had trimmed the public reads at Q25 with fastp and called clones with MiXCR. Merged by CDR3 protein, the rows form single entries marked with the most common genes and DNA. For this sample the table gives about 400,000 distinct CDR3 sequences, of which about a fifth were detected only once. The ten largest clones take up less than 4.5% of the sample. The CDR3 runs 15 amino acids, cysteine and phenylalanine included. Only the CDR3 DNA stays, 45 bases, in frame from base 1. Looking up the germline V gene yields CDR1 SGHTA and CDR2 FQGNSA. The germline V and J ends show losses of 6 bases and 7 bases respectively, and no gene match explains 8 bases of the junction.

A few counts support this clonotype. Its antigen target is currently unknown. Base qualities are not at hand, and no much larger clone is one base apart. The TCR sequence derives from a human donor who donated a stem cell graft to a child with acute myeloid leukemia. Sequenced material: PBMCs from the stem cell graft donor, taken from the stem cell graft. This chain is built from TRBV7-2 and TRBJ2-7, with 14 middle bases fitting TRBD2. The CDR3 region has the sequence CASRKTSGRAQEQYF. The sequence in DNA is TGTGCCAGCAGAAAGACTAGCGGGAGGGCCCAGGAGCAGTACTTC.